These 28 T cell receptor beta chains originate from one sample sequenced in a study of metastatic and nonmetastatic thyroid tumors. Until they underwent thyroid surgery, no patient had received any treatment. TCRdb reprocessed the PCR reads via MiXCR. Counted here are 30,000 to 35,000 clones, less than 30% occurring once; the ten biggest clones make up 6% to 8%. Input material: blood. These TCRs come from a female donor with papillary thyroid cancer or a benign thyroid nodule (not recorded which). Some clones in this sample may be carry-over from other donors' samples.

The table lists this clone with a few counts. Other DNA variants within this sample encode the same CDR3. The gene calls are TRBV6-1 and TRBJ2-3; 10 bases agree with TRBD2. With 6 bases clipped from V and 6 bases from J, the junction kept 9 bases outside the gene matches. Germline CDR1 reads MNHNS; CDR2 reads SASEGT. The CDR3 runs to 15 residues. CDR3 coding DNA: TGTGCCAGCAGCGAATCAGCGGGGGGGCCGGATACGCAGTATTTT. Translation gives CASSESAGGPDTQYF.

This clone was recorded at least ten times. The chain uses TRBV20-1 and TRBJ2-2; a weak D match, TRBD1 (6 bases). CDR3 length: 15 residues. In germline, CDR1 is DFQATT, CDR2 SNEGSKA (reference sequence). Trimming pared 5 bases from V and 1 base from J, leaving 14 bases between. The CDR3, as DNA: TGCAGTGCTTTTTCCGGGACACTGAACACCGGGGAGCTGTTTTTT. It encodes CSAFSGTLNTGELFF.

The chain carries TRBV3-1 and TRBJ2-3; D gene uncertain. This CDR3 is built from 14 residues. The V gene's germline CDR1 is LGHDT and CDR2 YNNKEL (reference sequence). V was pared by 1 base and J by 0 bases, with 5 bases between. Here the CDR3 reads CASSQGRSTDTQYF. The CDR3 nucleotides read TGTGCCAGCAGCCAAGGCAGGAGCACAGATACGCAGTATTTT.

This clone was seen repeatedly, ten times or more. The chain couples TRBV3-1 to TRBJ2-1; 8 bases agree with TRBD1. CDR1 is LGHDT, CDR2 YNNKEL, per germline (reference sequence). Trimming cost V 2 bases and J 5 bases; bases outside gene matches: 11. The CDR3 is 17 amino acids. In DNA, the CDR3 is TGTGCCAGCAGCCAACGCCGTTGGGACAGGAATAACAATGAGCAGTTCTTC. This codes for CASSQRRWDRNNNEQFF.

By share of the sample, this clone is medium-sized. The genes are TRBV30 and TRBJ1-6; D unclear. The CDR3 is made up of 9 amino acids. Germline CDR1 GTSNPN, CDR2 SVGIG (reference sequence). The V and J ends lost 4 bases and 17 bases respectively, with 9 bases between them. Here the CDR3 reads CAWNGPFHF. The DNA of the CDR3 is TGTGCCTGGAATGGGCCGTTCCACTTT.

In this sample, this clone turned up a few times. The chain joins TRBV6-1 to TRBJ1-5; D gene unclear. CDR3 length: 15 residues. The ends were cut back, 5 bases at V and 5 bases at J, with 16 bases in the middle. The germline V gene encodes CDR1 MNHNS and CDR2 SASEGT. CDR3 coding DNA: TGTGCCAGCAGTCCCCAGGAAGACGGGGATCAGCCCCAGCATTTT. Residues: CASSPQEDGDQPQHF.

The chain uses TRBV2 and TRBJ1-6; 7 bases are shared with TRBD1. Trimming cost V 6 bases and J 5 bases; bases outside gene matches: 13. CDR3 length: 17 amino acids. The V gene's germline CDR1 is SNHLY and CDR2 FYNNEI. The CDR3 is CASREIRGRGDNSPLHF. CDR3 bases: TGTGCCAGCAGGGAGATTAGGGGGCGCGGTGATAATTCACCCCTCCACTTT.

The chain recombines TRBV6-1 with TRBJ2-7; 7 positions match TRBD2. The CDR3 contains 14 residues. V shed 6 bases, J shed 7 bases, and the junction held 12 bases outside the gene matches. Looked up from germline, CDR1 is MNHNS and CDR2 is SASEGT. The CDR3 is CASRGRDGSLEQYF. CDR3 nucleotide sequence: TGTGCCAGCAGGGGGAGGGATGGGTCATTGGAGCAGTACTTC.

This chain connects TRBV6-5 to TRBJ1-2; tentatively, D is TRBD1 (6 bases). Germline V CDR1 and CDR2: MNHEY, SVGAGI. This CDR3 is 15 amino acids long. The V end lost 4 bases, the J end lost 2 bases, and 14 bases lay between the germline ends. The CDR3 sequence: CASSWAVGGNYGYTF. CDR3 sequence (DNA): TGTGCCAGCAGTTGGGCAGTAGGGGGGAACTATGGCTACACCTTC.

The CDR3 reads CASSVGTGGFDEQYF. The CDR3 nucleotides read TGTGCCAGCAGCGTAGGGACAGGGGGTTTCGACGAGCAGTACTTC. The rearrangement uses TRBV9 and TRBJ2-7; TRBD1 aligns across 10 bases. V lost 0 bases, J lost 5 bases, and 5 bases stayed unmatched. CDR1 SGDLS and CDR2 YYNGEE come from the germline V gene. CDR3 length equals 15 residues.

Worth noting for this clone: At one end the junction does not follow the germline gene, possibly because of a read error. V and J are TRBV20-1 and TRBJ2-7; D ambiguous. The CDR3 covers 15 residues. Germline CDR1 DFQATT, CDR2 SNEGSKA (reference sequence). CDR3 DNA sequence: TGCAGTGCTAACAGTGATCAGGTTAGCTCCTACGAGCACCACTTC. Translation gives CSANSDQVSSYEHHF.

This clone was detected ten times or more. Being one base from a much bigger clone, this may be a read error. This sequence joins TRBV6-5 and TRBJ2-2, with D perhaps TRBD1 or TRBD2 (5 bases each). This CDR3 spans 14 amino acids. The germline V gene encodes CDR1 MNHEY and CDR2 SVGAGI. The CDR3, as DNA: TGTGCCAGCAGTTACAGGGTTACCCTGGGGGAGCTGTCTTTT. It codes for CASSYRVTLGELSF.

Many counts were recorded for this clone. The CDR3: CASSSLAGVETQYF. CDR3 nucleotides: TGTGCCAGCAGTTCCCTAGCGGGGGTAGAGACCCAGTACTTC. The chain carries TRBV28 and TRBJ2-5; TRBD2 agrees at 10 bases. CDR1 is MDHEN and CDR2 is SYDVKM in the germline V gene. The CDR3 totals 14 residues. The V and J ends lost 4 bases and 4 bases, in that order; junction bases with no gene match: 3.

In its sample, this clone ranks as medium-sized. The rearrangement joins TRBV28 to TRBJ2-7, with D hard to call. CDR1 MDHEN and CDR2 SYDVKM come from the germline V gene. The CDR3 consists of 13 residues. V was shortened by 6 bases and J by 4 bases, with 13 bases between the two germline ends. The CDR3 here is CASSPGRVYEQYF. CDR3 in DNA: TGTGCCAGCAGCCCTGGTAGGGTGTACGAGCAGTACTTC.

The rearrangement uses TRBV5-1 and TRBJ2-7, with 8 bases fitting TRBD1. Unmatched junction bases numbered 3, after V lost 4 bases and J lost 3 bases. The CDR3 spans 13 residues. Germline V gene data show CDR1 as SGHRS and CDR2 as YFSETQ. CDR3 DNA sequence: TGCGCCAGCAGCGTGGGACAGGTCTACGAGCAGTACTTC. Translated: CASSVGQVYEQYF. The full variable domain, its missing parts supplied by reference TRBV5-1 and TRBJ2-7, is KAGVTQTPRYLIKTRGQQVTLSCSPISGHRSVSWYQQTPGQGLQFLFEYFSETQRNKGNFPGRFSGRQFSNSRSEMNVSTLELGDSALYLCASSVGQVYEQYFGPGTRLTVT.

In this sample, this clone is medium-sized. The chain employs TRBV28 and TRBJ2-7; D gene unclear. This CDR3 is built from 15 residues. The germline V gene encodes CDR1 MDHEN and CDR2 SYDVKM. V dropped 8 bases and J dropped 1 base, with 18 bases sitting between them. The CDR3 nucleotides are TGTGCCAGCTTACCCCCGGTTACGAGTTCCTACGAGCAGTACTTC. Protein: CASLPPVTSSYEQYF.

The sample holds many counts of this clone. This chain links TRBV4-2 with TRBJ2-3, with D possibly being TRBD1 (6 bases). The CDR3 spans 15 residues. V was cut by 4 bases and J by 4 bases, with 15 bases left in between. Germline CDR1 is LGHNA and CDR2 is YNFKEQ. CDR3 DNA: TGTGCCAGCAGCCTTCCTAGACAGGCGGCAGATACGCAGTATTTT. Translating it yields CASSLPRQAADTQYF.

This chain links TRBV5-1 with TRBJ2-7; 11 nucleotides match TRBD2. The CDR3 length is 15 residues. The germline gives CDR1 SGHRS, CDR2 YFSETQ. V dropped 4 bases and J dropped 3; count of bases not matched to a gene: 6. The CDR3 sequence is CASSLWGTSGYEQYF. The CDR3 region has the DNA TGCGCCAGCAGCCTCTGGGGGACTAGCGGCTACGAGCAGTACTTC.

Points on this clone: A much larger clone differs from this one at a single base, so this may be a read error. Other DNA sequences within the sample encode an identical CDR3. V usage is TRBV5-1 and J usage is TRBJ1-2; D not resolved. V was cut by 4 bases and J by 7 bases, with 17 bases left in between. This CDR3 spans 14 amino acids. Germline CDR1 reads SGHRS; CDR2 reads YFSETQ. As DNA, the CDR3 is TGCGCCAGCAGCCTGGCCGGTGGCACGCGTGGCTACACCTTC. Translated, it gives CASSLAGGTRGYTF.

This clone was seen repeatedly, ten times or more. The chain is built from TRBV6-4 and TRBJ2-3, with TRBD2 as a possible D gene (6 bases). This CDR3 spans 14 amino acids. Germline CDR1 reads MRHNA; CDR2 reads SNTAGT. Trimming left V 2 bases short and J 0 bases short, with 6 bases between. Written as DNA, the CDR3 is TGTGCCAGCAGTGACGGGACTAGCACAGATACGCAGTATTTT. Translated: CASSDGTSTDTQYF.

In its sample, this clone was seen a few times. The chain couples TRBV6-5 to TRBJ1-1, with a weak D call TRBD1 (5 bases). The length of the CDR3 is 14 residues. Germline V CDR1 and CDR2: MNHEY, SVGAGI. The ends were cut back, 5 bases at V and 0 bases at J, with 10 bases in the middle. The CDR3 coding sequence is TGTGCCAGCAGTCTCGACAGCTTGAACACTGAAGCTTTCTTT. The encoded protein is CASSLDSLNTEAFF.

V usage is TRBV11-2 and J usage is TRBJ2-2; D possibly uses TRBD1 or TRBD2 (5 bases each). Trimming pared 5 bases from V and 5 bases from J, leaving 9 bases between. Germline-derived CDR1 and CDR2 are SGHAT and FQNNGV. The length of the CDR3 is 13 residues. The CDR3 here is CASSPGHTGELFF. DNA of the CDR3: TGTGCCAGCAGCCCGGGGCATACCGGGGAGCTGTTTTTT.

This clone was picked up many times. The chain links TRBV5-1 to TRBJ1-2, with D possibly TRBD1 on 5 matching bases. Germline V gives CDR1 SGHRS, CDR2 YFSETQ. The CDR3 sequence is 15 residues long. The V gene lost 5 bases and the J gene lost 8 bases, with 22 bases spanning the gap. CDR3 residues: CASRDRGLKLGGYTF. CDR3 DNA: TGCGCCAGCAGAGATAGGGGACTCAAACTTGGGGGCTACACCTTC.

This clone was counted at least ten times. Being one base from a much bigger clone, this may be a read error. This chain connects TRBV11-2 to TRBJ1-3; possibly TRBD1 for D (5 bases). This CDR3 region has 17 residues. Germline V gene sequence: CDR1 SGHAT, CDR2 FQNNGV. The CDR3 sequence: CASSLEGLTNSGNTMYF. DNA of the CDR3: TGTGCCAGCAGCTTAGAGGGACTCACGAACTCTGGAAACACCATGTATTTT. The whole variable domain, filled in from reference TRBV11-2 and TRBJ1-3, reads EAGVAQSPRYKIIEKRQSVAFWCNPISGHATLYWYQQILGQGPKLLIQFQNNGVVDDSQLPKDRFSAERLKGVDSTLKIQPAKLEDSAVYLCASSLEGLTNSGNTMYFGEGSWLTVV.

This clone is medium-sized within its sample. The genes are TRBV19 and TRBJ2-7; possible D gene TRBD2, 5 bases. The CDR3 length is 13 residues. Trimming removed 1 base from V and 3 bases from J, with 7 bases in between. Looked up from germline, CDR1 is LNHDA and CDR2 is SQIVND (reference sequence). The CDR3 here is CASSIGSGYEQYF. CDR3 in DNA: TGTGCCAGTAGTATAGGGAGCGGCTACGAGCAGTACTTC.

This clone was recorded many times. The chain carries TRBV3-1 and TRBJ2-1, with D uncertain. V was clipped by 1 base and J by 0 bases, with 7 bases between them. The CDR3 is made up of 15 amino acids. Germline V gives CDR1 LGHDT, CDR2 YNNKEL (reference sequence). The CDR3 loop is CASSQVLNSYNEQFF. The CDR3 DNA reads TGTGCCAGCAGCCAAGTCCTGAACTCCTACAATGAGCAGTTCTTC.

CDR3 loop: CASSLGLMATTF. DNA for the CDR3: TGTGCCAGCAGCTTAGGGCTTATGGCCACAACCTTC. The chain recombines TRBV11-1 with TRBJ1-2; D ambiguous. The germline CDR1 and CDR2 sequences are SGHAT and FQDESV (reference sequence). The CDR3 length is 12 residues. V dropped 1 base and J dropped 14 bases, with 14 bases sitting between them.

This chain connects TRBV6-2 or TRBV6-3 to TRBJ2-1, with 12 bases lining up with TRBD2. The CDR3 spans 19 residues. V lost 0 bases to trimming and J lost 2 bases; unmatched junction nucleotides: 8. CDR1 and CDR2 from the germline V gene are MNHEY and SVGEGT. In DNA form, the CDR3 reads TGTGCCAGCAGTTACTCGTCTAAGACTAGCGGGAGTACCTACAATGAGCAGTTCTTC. It yields the protein CASSYSSKTSGSTYNEQFF.